What follows are 25 T cell receptor beta chains derived from one specimen sequenced in a study of blood T cell repertoires in COVID-19. The data were produced by immunoSEQ multiplex PCR, yet TCRdb's version contains in-frame clones alone and is incomplete. The sample lists around 200,000 clones, approximately 79% occurring once. The specimen was peripheral blood. These receptors were taken from a man aged 45 to 65 who had recovered from COVID-19.

V and J are TRBV4-2 and TRBJ1-1; D remains unclear. This CDR3 is built from 16 residues. Trimming left V 1 base short and J 1 base short, with 13 bases between. CDR1 is LGHNA and CDR2 is YNFKEQ in the germline V gene. CDR3 amino acids: CASSQALFSGNTEAFF. CDR3 sequence (DNA): TGTGCCAGCAGCCAAGCTTTATTCTCAGGGAACACTGAAGCTTTCTTT.

This chain links TRBV27 with TRBJ1-1, with 7 bases fitting TRBD1. The CDR3 covers 16 residues. CDR1 and CDR2 from the germline V gene are MNHEY and SMNVEV (reference sequence). V shed 9 bases, J shed 3 bases, and the junction held 16 bases outside the gene matches. The CDR3 reads CASSDRALRPYTEAFF. In DNA form, the CDR3 reads TGTGCCAGTAGCGACAGGGCTTTAAGGCCTTACACTGAAGCTTTCTTT.

The chain uses TRBV28 and TRBJ2-1; 11 bases line up with TRBD2. The CDR3 is 16 amino acids. Germline assignment: CDR1 MDHEN and CDR2 SYDVKM. The V gene end was trimmed by 7 bases and the J gene end by 4 bases; junction bases not matched to a gene: 9. The CDR3 nucleotides read TGTGCCAGCACCTTGAGGACTAGCGGGCAGTACAATGAGCAGTTCTTC. This sequence encodes CASTLRTSGQYNEQFF.

The chain carries TRBV10-3 and TRBJ1-5; tentative D call: TRBD1 (5 bases). CDR3 length: 13 amino acids. Trimming shortened V by 4 bases and J by 5 bases, and 9 bases separated the two germline ends. Germline V CDR1 and CDR2: ENHRY, SYGVKD. DNA for the CDR3: TGTGCCATCAGTGGGGAACAGGATCAGCCCCAGCATTTT. Protein: CAISGEQDQPQHF.

This chain links TRBV29-1 with TRBJ1-5, with TRBD1 identical over 11 bases. Germline values: CDR1 SQVTM, CDR2 ANQGSEA. V shed 6 bases and J 7 bases; nucleotides not matched to a gene: 2. The CDR3 runs to 12 residues. The CDR3 region is CSVGTGGQPQHF. The CDR3 bases are TGCAGCGTAGGGACAGGGGGGCAGCCCCAGCATTTT.

The gene calls are TRBV5-1 and TRBJ2-1, with 11 bases aligning to TRBD1. V trimming: 4 bases; J trimming: 7 bases; junction bases outside the gene matches: 7. The germline CDR1 and CDR2 sequences are SGHRS and YFSETQ. The CDR3 is 15 amino acids. DNA of the CDR3: TGCGCCAGCAGCGCGGGACAGGGGGGGTTTAATGAGCAGTTCTTC. This gives the protein CASSAGQGGFNEQFF.

The chain has TRBV4-1 and TRBJ2-1; D is unclear. The CDR3 is made up of 12 amino acids. Trimming stripped 4 bases from V and 5 bases from J, with 6 bases between. Germline V gene data show CDR1 as MGHRA and CDR2 as YSYEKL. CDR3 nucleotides: TGCGCCAGCAGCCCACACGACAATGAGCAGTTCTTC. This sequence encodes CASSPHDNEQFF.

The rearrangement links TRBV6-5 to TRBJ2-3, with D maybe TRBD2 (5 bases). The CDR3 has 13 amino acids. Germline values: CDR1 MNHEY, CDR2 SVGAGI. Trimming stripped 8 bases from V and 5 bases from J, with 14 bases between. CDR3 bases: TGTGCCAGCGTGGCGGGCTTCAGAGATACGCAGTATTTT. Amino acids: CASVAGFRDTQYF.

V usage is TRBV6-5 and J usage is TRBJ2-5; D gene unclear. The CDR3 covers 10 residues. CDR1 MNHEY and CDR2 SVGAGI come from the germline V gene. V was trimmed by 11 bases and J by 2 bases, leaving 6 bases between them. CDR3 nucleotide sequence: TGTGCCGTCGGTCAAGAGACCCAGTACTTC. Its translation: CAVGQETQYF.

The V and J genes are TRBV5-1 and TRBJ2-5, with D possibly matching TRBD1 (5 bases). The length of the CDR3 is 12 residues. Trimming shortened V by 5 bases and J by 5 bases, and 10 bases separated the two germline ends. Germline values: CDR1 SGHRS, CDR2 YFSETQ. The CDR3 DNA sequence: TGCGCCAGCAGTCGTAGGGGTGAGACCCAGTACTTC. Its protein is CASSRRGETQYF.

The V gene is TRBV14, the J gene TRBJ2-3; D unresolved. V was shortened by 4 bases and J by 4 bases, with 12 bases between the two germline ends. CDR1 and CDR2 (germline): SGHDN, FVKESK. The CDR3 totals 14 residues. The CDR3 reads CASSLTRHSDTQYF. The CDR3 DNA sequence: TGTGCCAGCAGCCTTACCCGACACTCAGATACGCAGTATTTT.

The chain employs TRBV6-1 and TRBJ2-1, with 10 bases matching TRBD2. The ends lost 8 bases at V and 7 bases at J; junction bases unmatched: 11. The germline gives CDR1 MNHNS, CDR2 SASEGT. The CDR3 is made up of 15 amino acids. DNA of the CDR3: TGTGCCAGCTCGACAGGGACTAGCGTTGGAAATGAGCAGTTCTTC. This codes for CASSTGTSVGNEQFF.

This clone occurred a few times. The V gene is TRBV6-6, the J gene TRBJ2-3, with 9 bases matching TRBD2. The ends lost 4 bases at V and 4 bases at J; junction bases unmatched: 3. The CDR3 length is 14 residues. Germline values: CDR1 MNHNY, CDR2 SVGAGI (reference sequence). For the CDR3, the DNA is TGTGCCAGCAGTTTCGGACTAGCGTCAGATACGCAGTATTTT. Protein product: CASSFGLASDTQYF.

Notes on this clone: A much larger clone is a single base away; this may be a read error. V usage is TRBV6-5 and J usage is TRBJ2-7, with 11 bases fitting TRBD2. The germline CDR1 and CDR2 sequences are MNHEY and SVGAGI. J gave up 3 bases and V 6 bases, and 7 bases lay outside the gene matches. This CDR3 contains 15 residues. CDR3 nucleotides: TGTGCCAGCAGCCAAACTAGCGGGAGCTTCTACGAGCAGTACTTC. It is translated as CASSQTSGSFYEQYF.

J is TRBJ2-1 and V is TRBV24-1, with 9 bases lining up with TRBD1. The V gene's germline CDR1 is KGHDR and CDR2 SFDVKD. The CDR3 loop spans 19 amino acids. Trimming took 7 bases from V and 6 from J; bases not matched to a gene: 21. The CDR3, as DNA: TGTGCCACCAGCTCCGGGACAGGGCCAAATGAGGTGCGGGGCAATGAGCAGTTCTTC. Translated, it gives CATSSGTGPNEVRGNEQFF.

CDR3: CASSLEAGGLTGELFF. The CDR3 DNA follows: TGTGCCAGCAGCTTAGAAGCGGGAGGTCTGACCGGGGAGCTGTTTTTT. The chain uses TRBV7-6 and TRBJ2-2; TRBD2 matches 9 bases. The V segment lost 1 base and the J segment 5 bases; nucleotides outside the gene matches: 5. This CDR3 is built from 16 residues. CDR1 SGHVS and CDR2 FNYEAQ come from the germline V gene. The full variable domain, completed using reference TRBV7-6 and TRBJ2-2, is GAGVSQSPRYKVTKRGQDVALRCDPISGHVSLYWYRQALGQGPEFLTYFNYEAQQDKSGLPNDRFSAERPEGSISTLTIQRTEQRDSAMYRCASSLEAGGLTGELFFGEGSRLTVL.

The rearrangement links TRBV5-4 to TRBJ2-5, with 12 bases aligning to TRBD1. The junction had 17 bases not matched to a gene; V was cut back by 6 bases and J by 5 bases. Per germline, CDR1 SGHNT and CDR2 YYREEE (reference sequence). The CDR3 extends over 18 amino acids. The CDR3 region has the DNA TGTGCCAGCACCCACGGGTCCTCCGGGACAGGGGGCCTGGAGACCCAGTACTTC. Its translation: CASTHGSSGTGGLETQYF.

This chain links TRBV5-4 with TRBJ2-1; TRBD1 aligns across 11 bases. The V and J ends lost 2 bases and 3 bases, in that order; junction bases with no gene match: 4. The CDR3 sequence is 16 residues long. Germline V lookup: CDR1 SGHNT, CDR2 YYREEE (reference sequence). CDR3 bases: TGTGCCAGCAGCTTACCGGGACAGGGGGTCTACAATGAGCAGTTCTTC. Protein product: CASSLPGQGVYNEQFF.

This clone has only one observation. The chain links TRBV18 to TRBJ2-2, with TRBD2 matching over 9 bases. V gave up 6 bases and J gave up 5 bases; unmatched junction bases: 7. The V gene's germline CDR1 is KGHSH and CDR2 LQKENI. The CDR3 has 15 amino acids. The CDR3 coding sequence is TGTGCCAGCTCCCACTCCAGCGGGAGGACCGGGGAGCTGTTTTTT. Amino acid sequence: CASSHSSGRTGELFF.

The chain's CDR3 is CASSFLNRNTGELFF. CDR3 coding DNA: TGTGCCAGCAGTTTTCTAAACAGGAACACCGGGGAGCTGTTTTTT. The chain recombines TRBV27 with TRBJ2-2; no definite D call. This CDR3 is built from 15 residues. The germline V gene has CDR1 MNHEY and CDR2 SMNVEV (reference sequence). The V gene lost 3 bases and the J gene lost 1 base, with 9 bases spanning the gap.

The rearrangement links TRBV6-5 to TRBJ1-4, with D possibly TRBD1 on 5 matching bases. The CDR3 is 14 residues long. Trimming cost V 6 bases and J 2 bases, with 10 bases left between them. Germline V CDR1 and CDR2: MNHEY, SVGAGI. The CDR3 DNA reads as TGTGCCAGCAGCTCGCAGGGCACTAATGAAAAACTGTTTTTT. As protein: CASSSQGTNEKLFF.

This clone appeared a single time. The rearrangement joins TRBV11-2 to TRBJ2-5; D gene uncertain. The germline gives CDR1 SGHAT, CDR2 FQNNGV. The CDR3 loop spans 13 amino acids. V was pared by 5 bases and J by 1 base, with 8 bases between. This CDR3 is CASSPIGQETQYF. The CDR3 DNA sequence: TGTGCCAGCAGCCCCATCGGCCAAGAGACCCAGTACTTC. The whole variable domain, remainder taken from reference TRBV11-2 and TRBJ2-5, is EAGVAQSPRYKIIEKRQSVAFWCNPISGHATLYWYQQILGQGPKLLIQFQNNGVVDDSQLPKDRFSAERLKGVDSTLKIQPAKLEDSAVYLCASSPIGQETQYFGPGTRLLVL.

The J gene is TRBJ2-1, the V gene TRBV28, with a possible D match to TRBD1 (6 bases). The germline V gene encodes CDR1 MDHEN and CDR2 SYDVKM. The CDR3 contains 15 residues. The V gene lost 5 bases and the J gene lost 8 bases, with 19 bases spanning the gap. CDR3 residues: CASSDNHREFDEQFF. The CDR3 DNA sequence: TGTGCCAGCAGTGACAACCACAGGGAATTCGATGAGCAGTTCTTC.

The J gene is TRBJ1-1, the V gene TRBV23-1; D is perhaps TRBD1 (5 bases). TRBV23-1 falls under the ORF class, with uncertain function. V lost 0 bases to trimming and J lost 3 bases, with 20 bases between them. The CDR3 runs 18 residues. CDR3 coding DNA: TGCGCCAGCAGTCAATCAAAGAATGGCAGGGACTGGCACACTGAAGCTTTCTTT. It is translated as CASSQSKNGRDWHTEAFF.

This chain uses TRBV19 with TRBJ2-1; D unresolved. V was pared by 3 bases and J by 5 bases, with 11 bases between. Per germline, CDR1 LNHDA and CDR2 SQIVND (reference sequence). The CDR3 extends over 14 amino acids. CDR3 amino acids: CASSMFSSHNEQFF. DNA of the CDR3: TGTGCCAGTAGTATGTTTAGCTCTCACAATGAGCAGTTCTTC.